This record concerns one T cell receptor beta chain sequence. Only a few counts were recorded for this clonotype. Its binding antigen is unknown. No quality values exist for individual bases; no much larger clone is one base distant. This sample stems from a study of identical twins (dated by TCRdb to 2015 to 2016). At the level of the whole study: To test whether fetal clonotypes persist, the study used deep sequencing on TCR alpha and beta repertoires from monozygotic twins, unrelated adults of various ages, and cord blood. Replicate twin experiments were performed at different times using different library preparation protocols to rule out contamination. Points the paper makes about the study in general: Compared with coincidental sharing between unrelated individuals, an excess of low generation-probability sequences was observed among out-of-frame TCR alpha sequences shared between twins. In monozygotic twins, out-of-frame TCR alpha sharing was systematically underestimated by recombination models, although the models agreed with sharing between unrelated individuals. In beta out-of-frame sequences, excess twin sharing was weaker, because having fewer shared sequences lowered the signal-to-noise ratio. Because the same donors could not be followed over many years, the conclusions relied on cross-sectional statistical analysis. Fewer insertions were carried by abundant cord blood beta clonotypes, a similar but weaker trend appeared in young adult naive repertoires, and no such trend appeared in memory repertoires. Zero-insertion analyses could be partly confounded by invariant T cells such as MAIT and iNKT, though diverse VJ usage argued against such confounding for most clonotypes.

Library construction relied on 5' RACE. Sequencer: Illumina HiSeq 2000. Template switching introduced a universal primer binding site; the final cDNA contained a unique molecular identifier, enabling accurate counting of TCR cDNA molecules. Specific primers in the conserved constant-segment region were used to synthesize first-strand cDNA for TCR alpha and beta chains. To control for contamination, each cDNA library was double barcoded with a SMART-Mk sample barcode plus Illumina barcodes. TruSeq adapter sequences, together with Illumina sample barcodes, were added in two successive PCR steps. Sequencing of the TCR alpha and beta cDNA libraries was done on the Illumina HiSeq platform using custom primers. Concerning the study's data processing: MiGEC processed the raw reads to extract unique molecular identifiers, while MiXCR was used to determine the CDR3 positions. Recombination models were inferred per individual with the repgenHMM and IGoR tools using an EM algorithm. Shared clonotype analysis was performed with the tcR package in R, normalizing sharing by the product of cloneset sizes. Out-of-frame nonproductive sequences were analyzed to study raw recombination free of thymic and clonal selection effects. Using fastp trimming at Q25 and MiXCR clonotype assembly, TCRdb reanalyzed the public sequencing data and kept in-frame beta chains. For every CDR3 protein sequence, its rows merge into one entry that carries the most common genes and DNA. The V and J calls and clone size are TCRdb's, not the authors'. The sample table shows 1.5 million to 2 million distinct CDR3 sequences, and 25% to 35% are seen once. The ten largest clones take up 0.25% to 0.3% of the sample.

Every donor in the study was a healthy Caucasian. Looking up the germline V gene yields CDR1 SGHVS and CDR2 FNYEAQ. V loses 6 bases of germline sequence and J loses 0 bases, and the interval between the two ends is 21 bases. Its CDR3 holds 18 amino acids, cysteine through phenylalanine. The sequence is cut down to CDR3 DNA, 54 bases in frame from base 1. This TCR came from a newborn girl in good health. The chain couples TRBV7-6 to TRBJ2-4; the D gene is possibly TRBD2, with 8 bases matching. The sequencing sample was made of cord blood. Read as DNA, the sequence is TGTGCCAGCAGGCGGGAGGACAGGATTTCACTAGCCAAAAACATTCAGTACTTC. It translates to CASRREDRISLAKNIQYF.